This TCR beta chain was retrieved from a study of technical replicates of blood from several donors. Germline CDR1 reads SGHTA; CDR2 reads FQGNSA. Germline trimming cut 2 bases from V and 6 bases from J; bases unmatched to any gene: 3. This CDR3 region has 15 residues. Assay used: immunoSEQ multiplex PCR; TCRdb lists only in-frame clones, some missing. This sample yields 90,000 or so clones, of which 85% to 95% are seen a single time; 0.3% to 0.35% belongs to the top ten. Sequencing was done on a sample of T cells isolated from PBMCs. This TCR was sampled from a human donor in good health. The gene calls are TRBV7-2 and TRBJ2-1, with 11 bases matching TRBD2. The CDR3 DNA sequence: TGTGCCAGCAGCTTATTAGCGGGAGGGGGCAATGAGCAGTTCTTC. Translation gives CASSLLAGGGNEQFF.